These 16 T cell receptor beta chains came from one sample sequenced in a study of long-term antiretroviral therapy in people with HIV. A v3.0 immunoSEQ assay was performed at survey level. Clones were sequenced by immunoSEQ multiplex PCR, and TCRdb holds only the in-frame ones, with some missing. The table includes about 28,000 clones, over 70% detected once. The specimen comprised unsorted PBMCs, sampled about 2.7 years after starting antiretroviral therapy. The receptors here all came from a man under 40 with HIV.

This clone was picked up a small number of times. This chain joins TRBV28 and TRBJ1-5; no clear D gene. Germline V gene lookup returns CDR1 MDHEN and CDR2 SYDVKM. The germline V and J ends were trimmed by 1 base and 2 bases, with 9 bases remaining between them. CDR3 length: 15 amino acids. CDR3 nucleotide sequence: TGTGCCAGCAGTTTATTGACGTGGGGCAATCAGCCCCAGCATTTT. Encoded protein: CASSLLTWGNQPQHF.

This clone was picked up a small number of times. The chain combines TRBV7-9 with TRBJ1-6; 9 positions agree with TRBD1. The CDR3 covers 16 residues. Germline V gene sequence: CDR1 SEHNR, CDR2 FQNEAQ (reference sequence). The J segment lost 7 bases and the V segment lost 5 bases, leaving 9 bases of the junction unmatched. CDR3 sequence (DNA): TGTGCCAGCAGCGATGATGGACAGGGGCGAAATTCACCCCTCCACTTT. Residues: CASSDDGQGRNSPLHF.

This clone was observed a handful of times. V usage is TRBV9 and J usage is TRBJ2-1; 13 positions match TRBD2. The V gene end was trimmed by 3 bases and the J gene end by 8 bases; junction bases not matched to a gene: 5. Germline assignment: CDR1 SGDLS and CDR2 YYNGEE. The CDR3 is 15 residues long. The CDR3 loop is CASSARTSGSHEQFF. Here the CDR3 DNA reads TGTGCCAGCAGCGCGAGGACTAGCGGGAGCCATGAGCAGTTCTTC.

The gene calls are TRBV7-5 and TRBJ2-3; TRBD1 is the table's D call and was not checked against the DNA. TRBV7-5 is recorded as a pseudogene. The CDR3 consists of 16 residues. CDR3 nucleotide sequence: TGTGTCAGAAGCTTAAACGGACAGGGTGCCGCAGATACGCAGTATTTT. Translation: CVRSLNGQGAADTQYF.

The rearrangement uses TRBV9 and TRBJ1-4, with TRBD1 identical over 8 bases. CDR1 is SGDLS, CDR2 YYNGEE, per germline. The ends lost 0 bases at V and 8 bases at J; junction bases unmatched: 3. The CDR3 consists of 14 residues. The CDR3 is CASSVGTGGEKLFF. DNA of the CDR3: TGTGCCAGCAGCGTAGGTACAGGGGGGGAAAAACTGTTTTTT.

About this clone itself: Other nucleotide sequences in the sample specify the same CDR3. The V call is TRBV28, the J call TRBJ1-5, with D perhaps matching TRBD1 (6 bases). V lost 1 base and J 4 bases, leaving 8 bases between the germline ends. Per the germline V gene, CDR1 is MDHEN and CDR2 is SYDVKM. CDR3 length: 14 residues. The CDR3 DNA sequence: TGTGCCAGCAGTTTATTAGGGGGGAATCAGCCCCAGCATTTT. As protein: CASSLLGGNQPQHF.

This chain joins TRBV7-6 and TRBJ1-6; TRBD1 matches at 7 bases. Germline CDR1 is SGHVS and CDR2 is FNYEAQ. This CDR3 is 14 amino acids long. V dropped 5 bases and J dropped 5; count of bases not matched to a gene: 3. This chain's CDR3 is CASSLGTDNSPLHF. CDR3 sequence (DNA): TGTGCCAGCAGCCTCGGGACAGATAATTCACCCCTCCACTTT. Full variable domain (rest looked up from reference TRBV7-6 and TRBJ1-6): GAGVSQSPRYKVTKRGQDVALRCDPISGHVSLYWYRQALGQGPEFLTYFNYEAQQDKSGLPNDRFSAERPEGSISTLTIQRTEQRDSAMYRCASSLGTDNSPLHFGNGTRLTVT.

This chain connects TRBV5-1 to TRBJ1-1; TRBD1 is a possible D gene (6 bases). V was trimmed by 4 bases and J by 4 bases, leaving 14 bases between them. Germline V lookup: CDR1 SGHRS, CDR2 YFSETQ. The CDR3 totals 14 residues. The CDR3 sequence is CASSPRGESTEAFF. CDR3 DNA: TGCGCCAGCAGCCCGAGGGGGGAAAGCACTGAAGCTTTCTTT.

V gene TRBV29-1 combines with J gene TRBJ2-5, with D perhaps matching TRBD1 or TRBD2 (5 bases each). CDR1 is SQVTM, CDR2 ANQGSEA, per germline. The CDR3 spans 12 residues. CDR3 region: CSLGEPQETQYF. CDR3 coding DNA: TGCAGTCTGGGGGAGCCCCAAGAGACCCAGTACTTC. The complete variable domain, with remaining parts taken from reference TRBV29-1 and TRBJ2-5, reads SAVISQKPSRDICQRGTSLTIQCQVDSQVTMMFWYRQQPGQSLTLIATANQGSEATYESGFVIDKFPISRPNLTFSTLTVSNMSPEDSSIYLCSLGEPQETQYFGPGTRLLVL.

The chain recombines TRBV5-3 with TRBJ2-3, with 11 bases matching TRBD1. TRBV5-3 is noted as an ORF with a role that remains uncertain. The CDR3 is made up of 18 amino acids. With V trimmed by 5 bases and J by 1 base, 12 bases remained unmatched. The CDR3 DNA reads TGTGCCAGAAGTCCGCGGGACAGGGGGATCACCGGCACAGATACGCAGTATTTT. Translated: CARSPRDRGITGTDTQYF.

This clone was detected a few times. This rearrangement joins TRBV19 to TRBJ1-2, with a weak D call TRBD1 (6 bases). Germline lookup yields CDR1 LNHDA and CDR2 SQIVND (reference sequence). The CDR3 has 12 amino acids. V lost 7 bases and J 7 bases, leaving 13 bases between the germline ends. The CDR3 DNA reads as TGTGCCAGTACTTCCAACAGGGTTGGCTACACCTTC. This codes for CASTSNRVGYTF.

V and J are TRBV27 and TRBJ2-3, with a possible D match to TRBD2 (6 bases). Germline loops: CDR1 MNHEY, CDR2 SMNVEV (reference sequence). CDR3 size: 15 residues. V dropped 8 bases and J dropped 2 bases, with 17 bases sitting between them. The CDR3, as DNA: TGTGCCAGCTTTTCGGCGGGACTCAACACAGATACGCAGTATTTT. It codes for CASFSAGLNTDTQYF.

Here the CDR3 DNA reads TGTGCCAGCAGCTTTGGACTAGCGGGAGGCACAGATACGCAGTATTTT. Its translation is CASSFGLAGGTDTQYF. This sequence joins TRBV11-2 and TRBJ2-3, with 13 bases matching TRBD2. The CDR3 totals 16 residues. Per germline, CDR1 SGHAT and CDR2 FQNNGV. V was pared by 3 bases and J by 1 base, with 1 base of the junction left unmatched. Filled out from reference TRBV11-2 and TRBJ2-3, the complete variable domain reads EAGVAQSPRYKIIEKRQSVAFWCNPISGHATLYWYQQILGQGPKLLIQFQNNGVVDDSQLPKDRFSAERLKGVDSTLKIQPAKLEDSAVYLCASSFGLAGGTDTQYFGPGTRLTVL.

The DNA for the CDR3 is TGCGCCAGCAGCTTTTGGACAGGGATGACCTACGAGCAGTACTTC. Protein sequence: CASSFWTGMTYEQYF. The chain couples TRBV5-1 to TRBJ2-7, with TRBD1 identical over 8 bases. This CDR3 spans 15 amino acids. Germline V gene sequence: CDR1 SGHRS, CDR2 YFSETQ. V shed 2 bases and J 2 bases; nucleotides not matched to a gene: 6.

This clone was counted only a few times. The chain joins TRBV11-2 to TRBJ1-5; D remains ambiguous. In germline, CDR1 is SGHAT, CDR2 FQNNGV. This CDR3 spans 13 amino acids. Trimming removed 1 base at V and 7 bases at J, with 8 bases between. CDR3 loop: CASSLGVSQPQHF. CDR3 sequence (DNA): TGTGCCAGCAGCTTAGGGGTCTCCCAGCCCCAGCATTTT.

The chain uses TRBV7-8 and TRBJ2-3; 7 bases map to TRBD2. The V segment lost 1 base and the J segment 0 bases; nucleotides outside the gene matches: 4. The CDR3 totals 16 residues. Germline CDR1 reads SGHVS; CDR2 reads FQNEAQ. Here the CDR3 reads CASSLVPSGSTDTQYF. CDR3 coding DNA: TGTGCCAGCAGCTTAGTTCCTAGCGGAAGCACAGATACGCAGTATTTT.